This section outlines one TCR beta chain sequence together with its context. Its antigen remains unidentified. The source of the sample is a study of OX40 agonist ivuxolimab in advanced cancers. Study details: Each patient was given ivuxolimab into a vein every 2 weeks, at 0.01 to 10 mg/kg. General observations from the study: Researchers did not determine the expanded peripheral T cells' antigen specificity.

The table came from immunoSEQ multiplex PCR; TCRdb's copy has only in-frame clones and leaves some out. This table holds around 78,000 clones, 85% to 90% found once. Germline V gene data show CDR1 as SEHNR and CDR2 as FQNEAQ (reference sequence). V gave up 1 base and J gave up 5 bases, with 21 bases separating them. The CDR3 has 18 amino acids. A history of autoimmune disease or systemic immunosuppression excluded patients. The sample consisted of CD4+ or CD8+ T cells sorted from blood, taken in a trial of the OX40 agonist ivuxolimab. This sequence joins TRBV7-9 and TRBJ1-3, with a weak D call TRBD1 (5 bases). The receptor was derived from an adult with an advanced solid tumor such as melanoma, head and neck, liver or kidney cancer. The CDR3 DNA is TGTGCCAGCAGCTTAGGAGGAGGATTGGGGCCTCGAAGAAACACCATATATTTT. It specifies CASSLGGGLGPRRNTIYF.